These T cell receptor beta chains were read from a single sample in a study of shared clonotypes between healthy human individuals. The assay was immunoSEQ multiplex PCR, and TCRdb's table has in-frame clones only and misses some. The sample has 2 million to 2.5 million clones; roughly 90% are singletons. The source material was naive CD4+ T cells from PBMCs. The receptors shown here come from a man aged 18 to 29 in good health. Some clones in this sample may be carry-over from other donors' samples. CDR3s include the opening cysteine and the closing phenylalanine or tryptophan. The D gene is left open where the match is weak. Clone size is shown for a subset of rows, as once, few, many or a class of expanded clone.

cdr3_nt cdr3_aa d_call v_call cdr3_length clone_size j_call
TGTGCCAGCAGGAAGACTAGTGGCGAGCAGTTCTTC CASRKTSGEQFF . TRBV7-9 12 . TRBJ2-1
TGTGCCACAAAGTTGAACACTGAAGCTTTCTTT CATKLNTEAFF . TRBV19 11 few TRBJ1-1
TGCGCCAGCGGAAGACAGGGGGCAGACACTGAAGCTTTCTTT CASGRQGADTEAFF TRBD1 TRBV5-1 14 . TRBJ1-1
TGTGCCAGCAGCCGTGTAGGGACGGAACACTACGAGCAGTACTTC CASSRVGTEHYEQYF . TRBV7-2 15 . TRBJ2-7
TGTGCCAGCAGGGGGGGGACACGGGGTTCCTACGAGCAGTACTTC CASRGGTRGSYEQYF . TRBV28 15 . TRBJ2-7
TGTGCCAGCAGCTTGGACAGGGGCGACTACACCGGGGAGCTGTTTTTT CASSLDRGDYTGELFF TRBD1 TRBV11-2 16 . TRBJ2-2
TGTGCCAGCAGTGACCGCGGGCGGTACAATGAGCAGTTCTTC CASSDRGRYNEQFF . TRBV2 14 . TRBJ2-1
TGTGCCTGGAGCCCACAAGGCTCTCGTGGTTTCTTC CAWSPQGSRGFF . TRBV30 12 . TRBJ2-1
TGTGCCAGCAGCTTACTAGCGGGAGGGCCAATAATTCATGAGCAGTTCTTC CASSLLAGGPIIHEQFF TRBD2 TRBV7-3 17 . TRBJ2-1
TGCAGCGTTCTCTTAAGGACAGGGGTTGTTGAAGCTTTCTTT CSVLLRTGVVEAFF TRBD1 TRBV29-1 14 . TRBJ1-1
TGTGCCAGCAGCGCAACAGGGGCCGGTTCACCCCTCCACTTT CASSATGAGSPLHF TRBD1 TRBV7-9 14 . TRBJ1-6